Described below is a single TCR beta chain sequence and its context. The target antigen is unknown. These data are taken from a study of blood T cells in healthy people across ages. Study at large: Through template switching, about one barcoded beta molecule was captured per two T cells, as measured in model experiments.

The germline gives CDR1 SGHTA, CDR2 FQGNSA. CDR3 length equals 14 residues. V trimming: 5 bases; J trimming: 11 bases; junction bases outside the gene matches: 5. Findings and caveats of the study: Relative to aged donors, long-lived donors carried more naive CD4+ cells and displayed higher diversity.

Combining a sample-barcoded 5' primer with a J-beta primer mix, a second PCR ran for roughly 6 to 12 cycles. CDR3-containing paired-end reads numbering at least 2.5 million came from each sample. TCRdb re-called the 5' RACE reads through MiXCR, storing one row per CDR3 protein. In the table there are 600,000 or so distinct CDR3 sequences, approximately 30% of which are singletons. This chain links TRBV7-2 with TRBJ2-3, with 15 bases that match TRBD2. The specimen sequenced was blood. The receptor comes from a woman older than 75 in good health. The CDR3 region has the DNA TGTGCCAGCAGCCCAGGACTAGCGGGAGGGGTGCAGTATTTT. It specifies CASSPGLAGGVQYF.